These 12 T cell receptor beta chains came from one sample sequenced in a study of cytomegalovirus exposure and HLA in healthy donors. 13 Jbeta primers and 60 Vbeta primers were used for the PCR. Some clones are missing from TCRdb's copy, which holds only in-frame ones; the method was immunoSEQ multiplex PCR. The data contain 95,000 to 110,000 clones, about 9.5% of them singletons. Sequenced sample: PBMCs. These receptor sequences come from a man aged 35-49 years in good health and CMV-seropositive.

The chain links TRBV7-6 to TRBJ1-3; 7 bases align to TRBD1. Trimming took 2 bases from V and 4 from J; bases not matched to a gene: 14. The CDR3 is 18 residues long. The germline gives CDR1 SGHVS, CDR2 FNYEAQ. The CDR3 DNA reads as TGTGCCAGCAGCTTAAGCCCGCTGGCGACAGGGTACGGAAACACCATATATTTT. It translates to CASSLSPLATGYGNTIYF.

The rearrangement links TRBV2 to TRBJ2-1; 11 positions match TRBD1. From germline, CDR1 is SNHLY and CDR2 FYNNEI. There are 16 residues in the CDR3. V gave up 4 bases and J gave up 6 bases; unmatched junction bases: 8. CDR3 nucleotide sequence: TGTGCCAGCAGTGCCCAGGGACAGGGGGTTTCCAATGAGCAGTTCTTC. Encoded protein: CASSAQGQGVSNEQFF. The full variable domain, in which reference TRBV2 and TRBJ2-1 provide the parts outside the CDR3, is EPEVTQTPSHQVTQMGQEVILRCVPISNHLYFYWYRQILGQKVEFLVSFYNNEISEKSEIFDDQFSVERPDGSNFTLKIRSTKLEDSAMYFCASSAQGQGVSNEQFFGPGTRLTVL.

The chain's CDR3 is CASSAEGLSEQYF. Written as DNA, the CDR3 is TGTGCCAGCAGCGCGGAGGGCCTTTCCGAGCAGTACTTC. This chain uses TRBV9 with TRBJ2-5, with D possibly being TRBD2 (6 bases). The DNA end lines up better with TRBJ2-7; the J call may be wrong. Germline CDR1 and CDR2: SGDLS and YYNGEE. The CDR3 is 13 residues long.

The V gene is TRBV11-2, the J gene TRBJ2-5; tentative D call: TRBD2 (5 bases). Trimming left V 1 base short and J 2 bases short, with 11 bases between. This CDR3 is built from 15 residues. Germline CDR1 is SGHAT and CDR2 is FQNNGV. The CDR3: CASSLGSRTQETQYF. The CDR3 DNA follows: TGTGCCAGCAGCTTAGGCTCCCGGACTCAAGAGACCCAGTACTTC.

This clone has only a few counts. The rearrangement uses TRBV6-5 and TRBJ1-5; TRBD1 aligns across 8 bases. The germline V gene encodes CDR1 MNHEY and CDR2 SVGAGI. The length of the CDR3 is 14 residues. The junction had 3 bases not matched to a gene; V was cut back by 5 bases and J by 3 bases. CDR3 in amino acids: CASSMTGVNQPQHF. As DNA, the CDR3 is TGTGCCAGCAGTATGACAGGGGTCAATCAGCCCCAGCATTTT.

This clone was detected only a few times. This rearrangement joins TRBV7-6 to TRBJ2-7; 9 nucleotides line up with TRBD1. J lost 7 bases, V lost 0 bases, and 13 bases had no gene match. The CDR3 has 17 residues. From germline, CDR1 is SGHVS and CDR2 FNYEAQ. In DNA form, the CDR3 reads TGTGCCAGCAGCTTAGCCACAGGGGGCGATTCGTTTTGGGAGCAGTACTTC. It translates to CASSLATGGDSFWEQYF.

The V and J genes are TRBV2 and TRBJ2-3; D remains ambiguous. CDR3 length equals 12 residues. Germline V CDR1 and CDR2: SNHLY, FYNNEI. The ends were cut back, 11 bases at V and 3 bases at J, with 12 bases in the middle. The CDR3 coding sequence is TGTGCCGGAGCCTCGGAAACAGATACGCAGTATTTT. It encodes CAGASETDTQYF. Supplemented by reference TRBV2 and TRBJ2-3, the full variable domain reads EPEVTQTPSHQVTQMGQEVILRCVPISNHLYFYWYRQILGQKVEFLVSFYNNEISEKSEIFDDQFSVERPDGSNFTLKIRSTKLEDSAMYFCAGASETDTQYFGPGTRLTVL.

This clone was seen only a few times. The rearrangement links TRBV6-4 to TRBJ2-3; D remains unclear. Germline assignment: CDR1 MRHNA and CDR2 SNTAGT. Trimming removed 2 bases at V and 2 bases at J, with 14 bases between. This CDR3 region has 16 residues. The CDR3 nucleotides are TGTGCCAGCAGTGACGCCCTATCGAGCGCCACAGATACGCAGTATTTT. Protein sequence: CASSDALSSATDTQYF.

The chain recombines TRBV4-1 with TRBJ2-5; no clear D gene. CDR1 MGHRA and CDR2 YSYEKL come from the germline V gene. The CDR3 consists of 14 residues. The V and J ends lost 4 bases and 4 bases respectively, with 13 bases between them. CDR3 sequence (DNA): TGCGCCAGCAGCCGTGGTGCCGGCGGAGAGACCCAGTACTTC. Its protein product is CASSRGAGGETQYF.

This chain uses TRBV7-6 with TRBJ1-2; 8 bases are shared with TRBD1. The V and J ends lost 1 base and 2 bases, in that order; junction bases with no gene match: 6. The V gene's germline CDR1 is SGHVS and CDR2 FNYEAQ. The CDR3 consists of 16 residues. CDR3 sequence reads: CASSLGGTGINYGYTF. CDR3 DNA: TGTGCCAGCAGCTTAGGGGGGACAGGAATCAACTATGGCTACACCTTC. Full variable domain (missing parts from reference TRBV7-6 and TRBJ1-2): GAGVSQSPRYKVTKRGQDVALRCDPISGHVSLYWYRQALGQGPEFLTYFNYEAQQDKSGLPNDRFSAERPEGSISTLTIQRTEQRDSAMYRCASSLGGTGINYGYTFGSGTRLTVV.

This sequence joins TRBV10-1 and TRBJ2-1, with 8 bases lining up with TRBD1. The CDR3 runs 14 residues. With V trimmed by 3 bases and J by 4 bases, 2 bases remained unmatched. Germline-derived CDR1 and CDR2 are WNHNN and SYGVQD (reference sequence). The DNA of the CDR3 is TGCGCCAGCAGTGACGGACAGGGTTACAATGAGCAGTTCTTC. Translated: CASSDGQGYNEQFF.

This clone turned up a few times. The chain links TRBV7-9 to TRBJ2-7, with 9 bases lining up with TRBD2. The CDR3 loop spans 15 amino acids. Germline V gene data show CDR1 as SEHNR and CDR2 as FQNEAQ (reference sequence). J was trimmed by 1 base and V by 2 bases; bases with no gene match: 3. The CDR3 DNA follows: TGTGCCAGCAGCTTAAAGCTAGCGGGATCCTACGAGCAGTACTTC. This sequence encodes CASSLKLAGSYEQYF. Using reference TRBV7-9 and TRBJ2-7 for the parts outside the CDR3, the full variable domain is DTGVSQNPRHKITKRGQNVTFRCDPISEHNRLYWYRQTLGQGPEFLTYFQNEAQLEKSRLLSDRFSAERPKGSFSTLEIQRTEQGDSAMYLCASSLKLAGSYEQYFGPGTRLTVT.